This T cell receptor (beta chain) was captured by sequencing in a study of blood T cell repertoires in COVID-19. The germline V gene encodes CDR1 SGHTA and CDR2 FQGNSA. Trimming cost V 5 bases and J 5 bases; bases outside gene matches: 7. The CDR3 spans 14 residues. This clone was found once. Only in-frame clones appear in the TCRdb table, and some are missing; sequencing was by immunoSEQ multiplex PCR. The profile shows some 320,000 clones, 87% of them singletons. The sequenced material came from PBMCs or T cells enriched from blood (not recorded which). V and J are TRBV7-2 and TRBJ2-5, with TRBD1 matching over 8 bases. The TCR comes from a woman in her thirties who had recovered from COVID-19. The CDR3 DNA follows: TGTGCCAGCAGCCCGGACAGGGCCGCGGAGACCCAGTACTTC. Translating it yields CASSPDRAAETQYF.